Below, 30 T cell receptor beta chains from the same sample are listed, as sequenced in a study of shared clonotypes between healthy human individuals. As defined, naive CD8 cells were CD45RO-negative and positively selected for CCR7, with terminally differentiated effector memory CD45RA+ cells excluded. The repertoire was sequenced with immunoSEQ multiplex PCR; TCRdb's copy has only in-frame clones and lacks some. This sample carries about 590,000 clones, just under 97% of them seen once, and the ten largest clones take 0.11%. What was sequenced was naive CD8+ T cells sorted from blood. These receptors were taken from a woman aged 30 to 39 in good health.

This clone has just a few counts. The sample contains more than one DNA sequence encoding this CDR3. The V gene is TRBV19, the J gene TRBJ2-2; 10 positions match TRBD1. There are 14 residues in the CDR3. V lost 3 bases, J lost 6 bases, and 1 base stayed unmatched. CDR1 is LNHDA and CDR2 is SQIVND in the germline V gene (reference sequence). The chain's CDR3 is CASSIGQGAGELFF. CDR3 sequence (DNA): TGTGCCAGTAGTATCGGACAGGGGGCCGGGGAGCTGTTTTTT.

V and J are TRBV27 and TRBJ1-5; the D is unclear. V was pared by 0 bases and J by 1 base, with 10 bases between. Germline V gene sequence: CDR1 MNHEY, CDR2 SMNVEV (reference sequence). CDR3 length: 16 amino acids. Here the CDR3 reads CASSLSPGRSNQPQHF. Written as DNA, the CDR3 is TGTGCCAGCAGTTTATCCCCCGGCCGAAGCAATCAGCCCCAGCATTTT.

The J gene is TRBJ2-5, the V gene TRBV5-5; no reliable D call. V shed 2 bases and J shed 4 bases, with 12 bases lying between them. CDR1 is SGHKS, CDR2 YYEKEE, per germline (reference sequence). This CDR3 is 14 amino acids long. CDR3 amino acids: CASSLPETPETQYF. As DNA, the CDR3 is TGTGCCAGCAGCTTACCGGAGACCCCAGAGACCCAGTACTTC.

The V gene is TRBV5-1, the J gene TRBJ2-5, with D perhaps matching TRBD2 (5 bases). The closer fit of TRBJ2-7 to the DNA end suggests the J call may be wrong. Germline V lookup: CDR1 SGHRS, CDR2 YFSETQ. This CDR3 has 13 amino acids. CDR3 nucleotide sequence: TGCGCCAGCAGCTTGGGCGGGTACTACGAGCAGTACTTC. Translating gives CASSLGGYYEQYF.

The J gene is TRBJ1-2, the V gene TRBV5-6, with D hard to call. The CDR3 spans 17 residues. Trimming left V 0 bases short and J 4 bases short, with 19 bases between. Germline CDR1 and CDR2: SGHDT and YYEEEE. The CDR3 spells CASSLAADLGSFYGYTF. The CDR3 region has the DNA TGTGCCAGCAGCTTGGCCGCGGACCTGGGAAGCTTCTATGGCTACACCTTC. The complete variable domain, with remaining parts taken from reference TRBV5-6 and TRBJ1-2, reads DAGVTQSPTHLIKTRGQQVTLRCSPKSGHDTVSWYQQALGQGPQFIFQYYEEEERQRGNFPDRFSGHQFPNYSSELNVNALLLGDSALYLCASSLAADLGSFYGYTFGSGTRLTVV.

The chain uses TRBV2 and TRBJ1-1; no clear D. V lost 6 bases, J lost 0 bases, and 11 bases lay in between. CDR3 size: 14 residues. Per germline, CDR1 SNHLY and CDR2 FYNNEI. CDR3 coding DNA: TGTGCCAGCAGGGAGAGCCATGTGAACACTGAAGCTTTCTTT. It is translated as CASRESHVNTEAFF.

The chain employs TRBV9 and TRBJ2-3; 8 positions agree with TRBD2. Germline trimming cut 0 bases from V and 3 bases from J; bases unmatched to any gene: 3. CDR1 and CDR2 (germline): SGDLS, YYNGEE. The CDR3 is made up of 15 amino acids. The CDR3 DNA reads TGTGCCAGCAGCGTAGTTAGCGGGATTACAGATACGCAGTATTTT. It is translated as CASSVVSGITDTQYF.

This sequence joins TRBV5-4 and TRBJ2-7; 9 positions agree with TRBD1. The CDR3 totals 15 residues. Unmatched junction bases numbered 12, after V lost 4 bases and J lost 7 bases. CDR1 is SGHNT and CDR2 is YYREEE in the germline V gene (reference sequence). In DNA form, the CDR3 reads TGTGCCAGCAGCCCCGGGACAGGGAGTAGGTGGGAGCAGTACTTC. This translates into CASSPGTGSRWEQYF.

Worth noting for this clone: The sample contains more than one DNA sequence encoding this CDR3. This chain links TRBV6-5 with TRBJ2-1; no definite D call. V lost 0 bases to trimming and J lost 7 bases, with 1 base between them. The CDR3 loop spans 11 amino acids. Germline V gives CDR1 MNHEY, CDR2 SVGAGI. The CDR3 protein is CASSYSNEQFF. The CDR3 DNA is TGTGCCAGCAGTTACTCAAATGAGCAGTTCTTC.

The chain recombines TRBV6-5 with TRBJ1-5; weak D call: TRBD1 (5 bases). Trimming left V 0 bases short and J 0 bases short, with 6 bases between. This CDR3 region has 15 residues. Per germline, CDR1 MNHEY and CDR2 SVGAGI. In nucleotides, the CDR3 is TGTGCCAGCAGTTACTCGACAGATAGCAATCAGCCCCAGCATTTT. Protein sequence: CASSYSTDSNQPQHF.

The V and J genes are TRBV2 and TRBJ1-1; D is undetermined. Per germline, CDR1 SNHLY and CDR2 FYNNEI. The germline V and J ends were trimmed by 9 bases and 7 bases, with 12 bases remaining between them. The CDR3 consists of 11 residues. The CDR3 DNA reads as TGTGCCAGTGGATTGGGCTATGAAGCTTTCTTT. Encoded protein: CASGLGYEAFF.

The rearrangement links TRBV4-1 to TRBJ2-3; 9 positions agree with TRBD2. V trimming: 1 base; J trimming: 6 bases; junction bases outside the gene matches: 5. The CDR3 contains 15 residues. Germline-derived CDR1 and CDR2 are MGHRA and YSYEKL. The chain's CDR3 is CASSQGVAGADTQYF. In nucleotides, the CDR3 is TGCGCCAGCAGCCAAGGGGTAGCGGGAGCGGATACGCAGTATTTT.

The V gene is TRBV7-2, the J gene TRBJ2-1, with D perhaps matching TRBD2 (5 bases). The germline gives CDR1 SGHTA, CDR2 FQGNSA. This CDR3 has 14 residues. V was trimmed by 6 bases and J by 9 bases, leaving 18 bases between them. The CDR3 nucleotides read TGTGCCAGCAGACCGGGGTTTAAGGGTCCTGAGCAGTTCTTC. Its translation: CASRPGFKGPEQFF.

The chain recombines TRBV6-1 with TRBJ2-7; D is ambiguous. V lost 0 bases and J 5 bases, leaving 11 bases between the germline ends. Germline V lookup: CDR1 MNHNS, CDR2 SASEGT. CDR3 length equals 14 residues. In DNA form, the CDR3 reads TGTGCCAGCAGTGAAGCGGGTGCTTTGGACGAGCAGTACTTC. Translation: CASSEAGALDEQYF.

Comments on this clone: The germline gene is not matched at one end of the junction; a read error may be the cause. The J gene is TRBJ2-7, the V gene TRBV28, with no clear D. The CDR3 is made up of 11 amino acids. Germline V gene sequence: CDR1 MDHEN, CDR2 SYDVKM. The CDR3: CASSSGHGVSF. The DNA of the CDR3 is TGTGCCAGCAGTTCCGGCCACGGCGTGTCCTTC.

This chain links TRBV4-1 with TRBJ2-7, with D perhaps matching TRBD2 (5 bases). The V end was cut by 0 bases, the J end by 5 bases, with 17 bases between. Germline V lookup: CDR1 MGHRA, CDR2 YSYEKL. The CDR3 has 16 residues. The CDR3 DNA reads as TGCGCCAGCAGCCAAGACGGTTACGGTGTCGGGGACGAGCAGTACTTC. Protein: CASSQDGYGVGDEQYF.

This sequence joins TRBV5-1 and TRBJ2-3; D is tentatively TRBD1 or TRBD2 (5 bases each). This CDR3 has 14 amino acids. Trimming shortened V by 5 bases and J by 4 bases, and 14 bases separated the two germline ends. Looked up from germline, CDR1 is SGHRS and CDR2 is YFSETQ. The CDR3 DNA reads TGCGCCAGCAGTCCGGGGATAGGGGCAGATACGCAGTATTTT. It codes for CASSPGIGADTQYF.

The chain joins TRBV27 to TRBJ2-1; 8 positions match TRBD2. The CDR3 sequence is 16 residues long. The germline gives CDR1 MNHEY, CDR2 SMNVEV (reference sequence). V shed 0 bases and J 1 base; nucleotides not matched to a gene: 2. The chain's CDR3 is CASSLSRGRSYNEQFF. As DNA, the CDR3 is TGTGCCAGCAGTTTATCGCGCGGGAGGTCCTACAATGAGCAGTTCTTC.

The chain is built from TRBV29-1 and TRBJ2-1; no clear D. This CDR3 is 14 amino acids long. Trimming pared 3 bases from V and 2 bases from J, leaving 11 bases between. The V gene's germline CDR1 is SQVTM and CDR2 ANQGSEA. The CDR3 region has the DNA TGCAGCGTTGATTCCCCAGACGCCTACAATGAGCAGTTCTTC. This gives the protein CSVDSPDAYNEQFF.

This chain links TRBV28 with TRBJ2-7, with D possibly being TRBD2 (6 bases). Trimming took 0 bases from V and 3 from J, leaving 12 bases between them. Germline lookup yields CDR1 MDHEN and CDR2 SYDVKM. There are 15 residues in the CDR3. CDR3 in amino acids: CASSLWGREDYEQYF. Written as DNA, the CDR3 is TGTGCCAGCAGTTTATGGGGCAGGGAGGACTACGAGCAGTACTTC.

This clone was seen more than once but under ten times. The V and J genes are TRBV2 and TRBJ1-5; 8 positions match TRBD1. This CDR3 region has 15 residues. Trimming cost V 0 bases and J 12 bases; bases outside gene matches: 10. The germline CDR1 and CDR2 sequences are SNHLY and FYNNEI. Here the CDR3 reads CASSEAAGGPPIQHF. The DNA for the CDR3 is TGTGCCAGCAGTGAAGCGGCAGGGGGCCCTCCAATCCAGCATTTT. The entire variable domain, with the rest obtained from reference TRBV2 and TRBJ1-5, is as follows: EPEVTQTPSHQVTQMGQEVILRCVPISNHLYFYWYRQILGQKVEFLVSFYNNEISEKSEIFDDQFSVERPDGSNFTLKIRSTKLEDSAMYFCASSEAAGGPPIQHFGDGTRLSIL.

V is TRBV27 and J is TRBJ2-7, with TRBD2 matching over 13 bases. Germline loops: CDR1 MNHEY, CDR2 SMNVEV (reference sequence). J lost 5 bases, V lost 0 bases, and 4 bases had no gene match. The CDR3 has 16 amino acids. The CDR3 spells CASSLSSGLAGHEQYF. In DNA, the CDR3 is TGTGCCAGCAGTTTATCCTCGGGACTAGCGGGGCACGAGCAGTACTTC.

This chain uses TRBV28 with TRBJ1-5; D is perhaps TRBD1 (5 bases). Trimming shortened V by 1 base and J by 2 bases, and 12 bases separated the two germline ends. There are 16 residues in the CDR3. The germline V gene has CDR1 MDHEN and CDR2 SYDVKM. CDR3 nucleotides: TGTGCCAGCAGTTTATTGGGGGGAGGAGGCAATCAGCCCCAGCATTTT. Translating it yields CASSLLGGGGNQPQHF.

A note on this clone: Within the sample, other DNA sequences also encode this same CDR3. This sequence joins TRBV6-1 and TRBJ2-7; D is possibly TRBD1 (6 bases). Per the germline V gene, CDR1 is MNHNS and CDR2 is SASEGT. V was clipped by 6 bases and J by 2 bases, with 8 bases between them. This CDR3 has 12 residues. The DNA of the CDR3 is TGTGCCAGCAGGGACAGTGCCTACGAGCAGTACTTC. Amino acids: CASRDSAYEQYF.

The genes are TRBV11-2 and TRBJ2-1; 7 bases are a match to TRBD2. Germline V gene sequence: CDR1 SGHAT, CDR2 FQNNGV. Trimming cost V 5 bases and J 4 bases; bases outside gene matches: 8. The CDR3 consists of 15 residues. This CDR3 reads CASSTGLPLYNEQFF. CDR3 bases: TGTGCCAGCAGCACGGGACTACCGCTATACAATGAGCAGTTCTTC.

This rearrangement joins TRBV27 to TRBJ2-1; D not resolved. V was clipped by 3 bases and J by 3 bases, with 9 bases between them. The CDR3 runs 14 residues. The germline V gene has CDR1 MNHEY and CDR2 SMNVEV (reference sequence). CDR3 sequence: CASSFRGNYNEQFF. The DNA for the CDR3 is TGTGCCAGCAGTTTTCGCGGTAACTACAATGAGCAGTTCTTC.

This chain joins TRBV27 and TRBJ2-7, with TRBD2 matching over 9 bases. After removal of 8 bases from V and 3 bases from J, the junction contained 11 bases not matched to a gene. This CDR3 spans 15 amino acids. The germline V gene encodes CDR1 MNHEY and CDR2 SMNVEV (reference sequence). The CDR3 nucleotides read TGTGCCAGCGGTCCTCTAGCGGGATCGTTCTACGAGCAGTACTTC. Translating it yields CASGPLAGSFYEQYF.

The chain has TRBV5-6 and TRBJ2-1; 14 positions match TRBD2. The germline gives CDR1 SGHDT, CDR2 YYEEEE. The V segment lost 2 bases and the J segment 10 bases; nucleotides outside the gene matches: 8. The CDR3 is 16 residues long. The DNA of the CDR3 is TGTGCCAGCAGCTTCAGTCCGGGACTAGCGGGAGCGGAGCAGTTCTTC. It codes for CASSFSPGLAGAEQFF.

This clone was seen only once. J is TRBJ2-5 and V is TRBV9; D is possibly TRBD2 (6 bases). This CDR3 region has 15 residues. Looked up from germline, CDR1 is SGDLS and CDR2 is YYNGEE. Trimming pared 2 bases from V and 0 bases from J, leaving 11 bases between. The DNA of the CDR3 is TGTGCCAGCAGCGTTTCCGGACTAAACCAAGAGACCCAGTACTTC. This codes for CASSVSGLNQETQYF.

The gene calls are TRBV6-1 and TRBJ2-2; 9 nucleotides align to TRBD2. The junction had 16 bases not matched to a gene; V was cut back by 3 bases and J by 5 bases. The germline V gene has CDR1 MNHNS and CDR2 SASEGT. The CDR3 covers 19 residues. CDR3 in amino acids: CASSDRGTLAGPGTGELFF. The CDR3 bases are TGTGCCAGCAGTGACAGGGGGACTCTAGCGGGACCTGGAACCGGGGAGCTGTTTTTT.